This is a list of T cell receptor beta chains from one sample in a study of patients and donors after allogeneic stem cell transplantation. MiXCR, run by TCRdb on the RT-PCR reads, gives a single entry per CDR3 protein. This sample has around 200,000 distinct CDR3 sequences, with roughly 38% found just once. Sequencing was performed on blood, either unsorted or a sorted T cell fraction (not recorded which). These TCRs come from a human donor who was either an allogeneic HSCT recipient or a stem cell or donor lymphocyte infusion donor (not recorded which). It is not recorded whose cells these are; they may come from a transplant donor. Each CDR3 is given with its conserved first and last residue. The order of the fields is V gene, CDR3 length, D gene, J gene, clone size, CDR3 protein, CDR3 DNA. A D gene is named only where the DNA matches it firmly. Clone size is not always given. Where it is, it says once, few, many or a class for expanded clones.

TRBV24-1	14	.	TRBJ1-2	once	CATSASDWRGGYTF	TGTGCCACCAGTGCCTCGGACTGGCGGGGCGGCTACACCTTC
TRBV25-1	13	.	TRBJ1-4	few	CASSKWPNEKLFF	TGTGCCAGCAGTAAGTGGCCTAATGAAAAACTGTTTTTT
TRBV12-3/TRBV12-4	14	.	TRBJ1-1	.	CASREMGGNTEAFF	TGTGCCAGCAGGGAAATGGGGGGGAACACTGAAGCTTTCTTT
TRBV5-4	15	TRBD1	TRBJ1-2	few	CASSLPGTGAGGYTF	TGTGCCAGCAGCTTGCCCGGGACAGGGGCAGGTGGCTACACCTTC
TRBV6-5	15	.	TRBJ1-1	few	CASSYSAAMNTEAFF	TGTGCCAGCAGTTACTCCGCAGCCATGAACACTGAAGCTTTCTTT
TRBV6-1	15	TRBD2	TRBJ2-1	.	CASSGELAGAQGQFF	TGTGCCAGCAGTGGAGAACTAGCGGGGGCCCAGGGCCAGTTCTTC
TRBV5-1	15	TRBD2	TRBJ2-1	.	CASSQLAGQSNEQFF	TGCGCCAGCAGCCAACTAGCGGGACAATCCAATGAGCAGTTCTTC
TRBV6-6	13	.	TRBJ1-2	once	CASSYETNYGYTF	TGTGCCAGCAGTTACGAGACTAACTATGGCTACACCTTC
TRBV24-1	16	.	TRBJ2-2	few	CATGTTGTVNTGELFF	TGTGCCACCGGAACAACAGGGACCGTAAACACCGGGGAGCTGTTTTTT
TRBV13	13	.	TRBJ1-1	few	CASSLGMNTEAFF	TGTGCCAGCAGCTTAGGGATGAACACTGAAGCTTTCTTT
TRBV4-1	16	TRBD1	TRBJ1-1	few	CASSQVATGVNTEAFF	TGCGCCAGCAGCCAAGTAGCCACAGGGGTGAACACTGAAGCTTTCTTT
TRBV28	12	.	TRBJ1-5	few	CASSEPYQPQHF	TGTGCCAGCAGTGAGCCCTATCAGCCCCAGCATTTT
TRBV12-3/TRBV12-4	17	.	TRBJ1-4	.	CASNERPRSATNEKLFF	TGTGCCAGCAACGAAAGGCCTAGGTCAGCCACTAATGAAAAACTGTTTTTT
TRBV7-9	15	.	TRBJ1-1	.	CASSKGSEPNTEAFF	TGTGCCAGCAGCAAAGGGTCAGAACCGAACACTGAAGCTTTCTTT
TRBV12-3/TRBV12-4	12	.	TRBJ1-1	few	CASKRWGGEAFF	TGTGCCAGCAAGCGCTGGGGAGGTGAAGCTTTCTTT
TRBV5-1	18	.	TRBJ1-2	.	CASSLGRPITRGSYGYTF	TGCGCCAGCAGCTTAGGACGTCCGATAACGCGGGGTAGTTATGGCTACACCTTC
TRBV4-1	16	TRBD1	TRBJ1-2	.	CASSQGQGPTNYGYTF	TGCGCCAGCAGCCAAGGACAGGGGCCGACTAACTATGGCTACACCTTC
TRBV4-1	14	TRBD1	TRBJ1-1	.	CASRLTGEGTEAFF	TGCGCCAGCAGATTGACAGGGGAAGGCACTGAAGCTTTCTTT
TRBV30	13	TRBD2	TRBJ2-1	.	CAWTQGLAGDGIF	TGTGCCTGGACCCAGGGACTAGCGGGGGACGGGATCTTC
TRBV5-1	16	.	TRBJ1-3	.	CASSLPTGRSGNTIYF	TGCGCCAGCAGCTTGCCAACCGGGCGCTCTGGAAACACCATATATTTT
TRBV12-3/TRBV12-4	13	TRBD1	TRBJ2-7	.	CASSTRQGNEQYF	TGTGCCAGCAGTACCCGACAGGGGAATGAGCAGTACTTC
TRBV7-6	18	.	TRBJ2-1	.	CASSLAALGLTPYNEQFF	TGTGCCAGCAGCTTAGCCGCGTTAGGTCTAACTCCGTACAATGAGCAGTTCTTC
TRBV12-3/TRBV12-4	15	TRBD1	TRBJ2-7	.	CASSPRTGVAYEQYF	TGTGCCAGCAGTCCGCGGACAGGGGTGGCCTACGAGCAGTACTTC
TRBV20-1	15	.	TRBJ2-7	.	CSASPGASPTYEQYF	TGCAGTGCTAGCCCCGGGGCAAGTCCTACCTACGAGCAGTACTTC
TRBV12-3/TRBV12-4	16	TRBD1	TRBJ2-1	.	CASSLAYRGDKNEQFF	TGTGCCAGCAGTTTAGCCTACAGGGGGGATAAGAATGAGCAGTTCTTC
TRBV5-1	13	.	TRBJ1-2	.	CASSTGRTGGYTF	TGCGCCAGCAGCACAGGAAGAACAGGCGGCTACACCTTC
TRBV20-1	17	.	TRBJ1-1	.	CSAPHGDHYYWDTEAFF	TGCAGTGCTCCCCACGGGGATCATTATTATTGGGACACTGAAGCTTTCTTT
TRBV5-1	14	TRBD1	TRBJ2-5	few	CASSTGQAMETQYF	TGCGCCAGCAGCACGGGACAGGCTATGGAGACCCAGTACTTC
TRBV18	12	TRBD1	TRBJ2-7	.	CASSGQGYEQYF	TGTGCCAGCAGTGGACAGGGTTACGAGCAGTACTTC
TRBV5-1	14	TRBD1	TRBJ2-7	.	CASSGTGGTYEQYF	TGCGCCAGCAGCGGAACAGGGGGCACCTACGAGCAGTACTTC
TRBV20-1	13	.	TRBJ1-5	.	CSASQGRNQPQHF	TGCAGTGCTTCCCAGGGTCGCAATCAGCCCCAGCATTTT
TRBV11-3	12	.	TRBJ2-5	.	CASSFSPETQYF	TGTGCCAGCAGCTTTTCCCCCGAGACCCAGTACTTC
TRBV7-8	15	.	TRBJ2-2	.	CASSLVGGPTGELFF	TGTGCCAGCAGCTTAGTGGGGGGCCCCACCGGGGAGCTGTTTTTT
TRBV6-5	16	TRBD1	TRBJ1-6	.	CASRAGGTGFNSPLHF	TGTGCCAGCAGGGCCGGTGGGACAGGGTTTAATTCACCCCTCCACTTT
TRBV2	12	.	TRBJ1-5	.	CASHGASQPQHF	TGTGCCAGCCATGGGGCCAGTCAGCCCCAGCATTTT
TRBV5-1	15	TRBD2	TRBJ2-1	few	CASSRGTSGAHEQFF	TGCGCCAGCAGCCGTGGGACTAGCGGGGCGCATGAGCAGTTCTTC
TRBV7-9	11	.	TRBJ2-7	few	CASSLNYEQYF	TGTGCCAGCAGCTTAAACTACGAGCAGTACTTC
TRBV12-3/TRBV12-4	16	.	TRBJ1-5	few	CASSLELTDSNQPQHF	TGTGCCAGCAGTTTAGAGCTTACGGATAGCAATCAGCCCCAGCATTTT
TRBV12-3/TRBV12-4	13	TRBD1	TRBJ1-5	few	CASSMTGLQPQHF	TGTGCCAGCAGTATGACAGGGCTTCAGCCCCAGCATTTT
TRBV20-1	14	.	TRBJ2-7	few	CSARGPVGIGEQYF	TGCAGTGCTAGAGGGCCGGTCGGGATTGGCGAGCAGTACTTC
TRBV10-3	16	TRBD1	TRBJ1-2	.	CAIFDVLGTANYGYTF	TGTGCCATCTTCGATGTTTTGGGGACAGCTAACTATGGCTACACCTTC
TRBV10-3	14	.	TRBJ1-2	.	CAISGLGPNYGYTF	TGTGCCATCAGTGGGCTGGGGCCTAACTATGGCTACACCTTC
TRBV6-6	12	.	TRBJ2-7	few	CASSASWNEQYF	TGTGCCAGCAGTGCCTCCTGGAACGAGCAGTACTTC
TRBV20-1	13	TRBD1	TRBJ1-5	.	CSALRGLGQPQHF	TGCAGTGCTCTAAGGGGGCTCGGGCAGCCCCAGCATTTT
TRBV6-6	13	.	TRBJ2-2	few	CASRRTAVGELFF	TGTGCCAGCAGGCGGACAGCGGTCGGGGAGCTGTTTTTT
TRBV12-3/TRBV12-4	13	.	TRBJ1-1	.	CASRHGGMLKAFF	TGTGCCAGCAGACATGGGGGGATGCTAAAAGCTTTCTTT
TRBV12-3/TRBV12-4	14	.	TRBJ1-1	few	CASRRGHLNTEAFF	TGTGCCAGCAGAAGGGGACACTTGAACACTGAAGCTTTCTTT
TRBV7-2	15	.	TRBJ1-4	.	CASSDSTATNEKLFF	TGTGCCAGCAGCGACTCAACTGCAACTAATGAAAAACTGTTTTTT
TRBV2	15	.	TRBJ1-6	.	CASSALPGGNSPLHF	TGTGCCAGCAGTGCCCTTCCGGGGGGGAATTCACCCCTCCACTTT
TRBV7-9	13	.	TRBJ1-1	.	CASSLVWDTEAFF	TGTGCCAGCAGCTTAGTATGGGACACTGAAGCTTTCTTT